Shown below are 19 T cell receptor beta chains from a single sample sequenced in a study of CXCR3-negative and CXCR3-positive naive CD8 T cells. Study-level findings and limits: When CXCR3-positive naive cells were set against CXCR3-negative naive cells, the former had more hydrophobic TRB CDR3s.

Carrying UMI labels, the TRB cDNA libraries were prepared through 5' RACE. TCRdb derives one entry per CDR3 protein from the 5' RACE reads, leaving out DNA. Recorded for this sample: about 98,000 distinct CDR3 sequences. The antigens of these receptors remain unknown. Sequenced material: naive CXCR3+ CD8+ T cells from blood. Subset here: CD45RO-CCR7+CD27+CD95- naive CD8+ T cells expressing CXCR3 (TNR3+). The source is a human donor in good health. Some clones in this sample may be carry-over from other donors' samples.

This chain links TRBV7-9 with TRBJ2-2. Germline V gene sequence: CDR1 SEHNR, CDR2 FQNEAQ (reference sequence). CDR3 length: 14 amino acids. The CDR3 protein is CASSFPTRSEELFF.

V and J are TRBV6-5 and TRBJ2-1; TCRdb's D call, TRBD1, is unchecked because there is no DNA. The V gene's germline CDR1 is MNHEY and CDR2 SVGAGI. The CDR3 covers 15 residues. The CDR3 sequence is CASSATGTAYNEQFF.

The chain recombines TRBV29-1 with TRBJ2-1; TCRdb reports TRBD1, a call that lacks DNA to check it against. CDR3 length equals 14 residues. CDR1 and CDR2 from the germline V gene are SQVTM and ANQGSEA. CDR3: CSVERATGYNEQFF.

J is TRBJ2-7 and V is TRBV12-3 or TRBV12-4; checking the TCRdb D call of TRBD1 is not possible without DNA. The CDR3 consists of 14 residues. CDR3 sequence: CASRSRVASYEQYF.

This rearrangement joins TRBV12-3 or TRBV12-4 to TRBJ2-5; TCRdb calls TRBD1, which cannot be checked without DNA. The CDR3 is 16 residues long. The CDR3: CASSLGTVPYQETQYF.

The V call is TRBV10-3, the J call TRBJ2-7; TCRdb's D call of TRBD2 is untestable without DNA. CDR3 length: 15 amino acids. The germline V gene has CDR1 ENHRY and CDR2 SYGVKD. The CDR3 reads CAISESASGNYEQYF.

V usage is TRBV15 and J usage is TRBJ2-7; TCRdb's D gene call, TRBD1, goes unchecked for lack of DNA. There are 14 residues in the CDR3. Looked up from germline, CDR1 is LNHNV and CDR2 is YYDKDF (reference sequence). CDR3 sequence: CATSRDRVAYEQYF.

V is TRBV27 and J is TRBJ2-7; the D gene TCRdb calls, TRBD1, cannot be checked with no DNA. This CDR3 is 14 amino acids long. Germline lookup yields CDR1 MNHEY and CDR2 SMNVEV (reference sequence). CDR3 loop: CASSYQGGTYEQYF.

The CDR3: CASSSDPSGGAGEQFF. The chain uses TRBV5-1 and TRBJ2-1; absent DNA, TCRdb's TRBD2 call cannot be checked. The germline gives CDR1 SGHRS, CDR2 YFSETQ. The CDR3 is 16 residues long.

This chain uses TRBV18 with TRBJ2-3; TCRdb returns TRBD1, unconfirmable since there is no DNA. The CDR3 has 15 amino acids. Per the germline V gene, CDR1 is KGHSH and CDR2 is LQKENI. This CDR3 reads CASSPDRGRRDTQYF.

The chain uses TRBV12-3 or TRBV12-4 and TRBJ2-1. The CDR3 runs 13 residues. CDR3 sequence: CASSLGLNNEQFF.

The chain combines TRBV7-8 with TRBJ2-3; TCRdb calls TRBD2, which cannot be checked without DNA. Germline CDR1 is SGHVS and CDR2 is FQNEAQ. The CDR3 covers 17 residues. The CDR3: CASSSSVGGDGADAQYF. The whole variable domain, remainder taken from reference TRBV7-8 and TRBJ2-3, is GAGVSQSPRYKVAKRGQDVALRCDPISGHVSLFWYQQALGQGPEFLTYFQNEAQLDKSGLPSDRFFAERPEGSVSTLKIQRTQQEDSAVYLCASSSSVGGDGADAQYFGPGTRLTVL.

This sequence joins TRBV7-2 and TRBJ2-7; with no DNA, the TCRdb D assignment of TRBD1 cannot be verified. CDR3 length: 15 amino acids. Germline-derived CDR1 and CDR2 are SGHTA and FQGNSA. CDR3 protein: CASSFWTGGFYEQYF.

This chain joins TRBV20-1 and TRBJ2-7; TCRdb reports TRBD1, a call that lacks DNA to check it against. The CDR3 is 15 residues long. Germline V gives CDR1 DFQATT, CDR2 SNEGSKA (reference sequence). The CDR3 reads CSARTHLTDSYEQYF.

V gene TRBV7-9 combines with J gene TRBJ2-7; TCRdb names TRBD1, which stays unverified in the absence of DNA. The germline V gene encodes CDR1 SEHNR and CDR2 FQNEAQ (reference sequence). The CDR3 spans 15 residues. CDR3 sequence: CASSSEGQGTYEQYF. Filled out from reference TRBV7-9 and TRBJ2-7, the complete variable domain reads DTGVSQNPRHKITKRGQNVTFRCDPISEHNRLYWYRQTLGQGPEFLTYFQNEAQLEKSRLLSDRFSAERPKGSFSTLEIQRTEQGDSAMYLCASSSEGQGTYEQYFGPGTRLTVT.

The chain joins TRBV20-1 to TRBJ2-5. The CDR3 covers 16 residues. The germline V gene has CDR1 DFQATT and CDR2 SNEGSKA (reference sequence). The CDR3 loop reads CSARDIRAVFWETQYF.

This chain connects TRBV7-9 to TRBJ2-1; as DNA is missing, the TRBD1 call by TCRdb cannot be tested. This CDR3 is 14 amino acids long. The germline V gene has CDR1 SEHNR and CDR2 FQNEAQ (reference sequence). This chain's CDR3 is CASSPIGAYNEQFF.

CDR3 protein: CASSNGHTDTQYF. The genes are TRBV21-1 and TRBJ2-3; TCRdb designates TRBD1, a call that cannot be tested without DNA. TRBV21-1 is a known pseudogene. There are 13 residues in the CDR3.

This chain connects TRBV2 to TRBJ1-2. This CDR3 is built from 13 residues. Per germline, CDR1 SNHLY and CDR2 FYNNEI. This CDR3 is CASSEPEDYGYTF.